The rows below give T cell receptor beta chains drawn from one sample of a study of response to subunit inactivated influenza vaccine. TCRdb reprocessed the RT-PCR reads with MiXCR, giving one entry per CDR3 protein. The sample yields approximately 520,000 distinct CDR3 sequences, more than 15% seen once. The input for sequencing was CD4+ T cells sorted from PBMCs, taken roughly 24 months after vaccination. The origin of the receptors is a man aged 50-75 years who received an inactivated influenza vaccine. Both conserved end residues are part of each CDR3. The order of the fields is V gene, D gene, CDR3 protein. A D gene is named only where the DNA matches it firmly.

TRBV30 TRBD1 CAWSAEAGGRGEQYF
TRBV20-1 NA CSAPGQISYEQYF
TRBV20-1 NA CSALGGTNGPQHF
TRBV20-1 NA CSARAAEALYMNTEAFF
TRBV4-1 NA CASSPYISNYGYTF
TRBV18 NA CASSPPKRESTDTQYF
TRBV12-3/TRBV12-4 TRBD1 CASSFTRGNQPQHF
TRBV5-1 NA CASSSEVGRELFF
TRBV20-1 NA CSATRGADTQYF
TRBV29-1 NA CSVEEESRGYTF
TRBV10-3 TRBD1 CAIRDRGDTEAFF
TRBV24-1 TRBD2 CATSDSRASGKGDTQYF
TRBV27 NA CASSRDTFDTQYF
TRBV3-1 NA CASSQNGPEQYF
TRBV14 TRBD1 CASSQAPGQGPDTQYF